The 8 T cell receptor beta chains given below trace back to one sample, sequenced in a study of blood T cell repertoires in COVID-19. Assay: immunoSEQ multiplex PCR; the TCRdb copy retains only in-frame clones and omits some. In the table there are a few hundred thousand clones, roughly four fifths of which are singletons. The sequencing input was PBMCs or T cells enriched from blood (not recorded which). The receptors come from a man aged 40-50 years who had been exposed to COVID-19.

The chain is built from TRBV5-4 and TRBJ2-4; maybe TRBD1 (6 bases). The CDR3 totals 14 residues. Germline V CDR1 and CDR2: SGHNT, YYREEE (reference sequence). Trimming shortened V by 2 bases and J by 6 bases, and 12 bases separated the two germline ends. The CDR3 spells CASSFKTGSNIQYF. CDR3 DNA sequence: TGTGCCAGCAGCTTTAAGACAGGTTCAAACATTCAGTACTTC.

The rearrangement uses TRBV30 and TRBJ1-5; 10 bases agree with TRBD1. There are 15 residues in the CDR3. CDR1 and CDR2 (germline): GTSNPN, SVGIG (reference sequence). V lost 0 bases, J lost 4 bases, and 3 bases stayed unmatched. Written as DNA, the CDR3 is TGTGCCTGGAGTGTCGGACAGGGGGTTAATCAGCCCCAGCATTTT. Its translation is CAWSVGQGVNQPQHF.

The genes are TRBV3-1 (or the pseudogene TRBV3-2) and TRBJ1-2, with TRBD1 matching 8 bases. The J segment lost 7 bases and the V segment lost 4 bases, leaving 8 bases of the junction unmatched. Germline values: CDR1 LGHDT, CDR2 YNNKEL (reference sequence). This CDR3 has 14 residues. CDR3 nucleotide sequence: TGTGCCAGCAGCCCCCAGGGGGCGCGAGGTGGCTACACCTTC. This sequence encodes CASSPQGARGGYTF.

This clone has a handful of counts. The rearrangement links TRBV19 to TRBJ1-4, with 8 nucleotides matching TRBD1. The V gene's germline CDR1 is LNHDA and CDR2 SQIVND (reference sequence). The V and J ends lost 8 bases and 8 bases, in that order; junction bases with no gene match: 7. This CDR3 is built from 13 residues. CDR3 sequence (DNA): TGTGCCAGTGAGACAGGGGACAGGGAAAAACTGTTTTTT. It yields the protein CASETGDREKLFF.

This clone has a handful of counts. V and J are TRBV30 and TRBJ2-3; 8 bases fit TRBD2. The CDR3 sequence is 13 residues long. Germline trimming cut 3 bases from V and 4 bases from J; bases unmatched to any gene: 3. Germline-derived CDR1 and CDR2 are GTSNPN and SVGIG (reference sequence). The CDR3 region is CAWRLAASDTQYF. CDR3 nucleotide sequence: TGTGCCTGGAGACTAGCGGCCTCAGATACGCAGTATTTT.

This chain connects TRBV15 to TRBJ1-1; no reliable D call. Germline CDR1 is LNHNV and CDR2 is YYDKDF (reference sequence). The CDR3 consists of 12 residues. V was pared by 6 bases and J by 1 base, with 6 bases between. CDR3 residues: CATRERNTEAFF. DNA for the CDR3: TGTGCCACCAGGGAGAGGAACACTGAAGCTTTCTTT.

This rearrangement joins TRBV28 to TRBJ2-7; D is undetermined. V was trimmed by 4 bases and J by 7 bases, leaving 8 bases between them. The V gene's germline CDR1 is MDHEN and CDR2 SYDVKM. The CDR3 has 11 residues. CDR3 nucleotide sequence: TGTGCCAGCAGTTCTTTCGGGGAGCAGTACTTC. Residues: CASSSFGEQYF.

J is TRBJ2-3 and V is TRBV6-1, with 7 bases that match TRBD1. CDR3 length equals 13 residues. The germline V gene has CDR1 MNHNS and CDR2 SASEGT. V lost 0 bases, J lost 6 bases, and 0 bases stayed unmatched. Written as DNA, the CDR3 is TGTGCCAGCAGTGAAGCCAGGGGGGATACGCAGTATTTT. It specifies CASSEARGDTQYF.